A selection of T cell receptor beta chains follows, all from one sample in a study of vaccination and CD4 T cells after COVID-19. Each CDR3 protein gets one entry after TCRdb re-called the PCR reads with MiXCR. This table holds about 8,500 distinct CDR3 sequences, 38% found once. No cognate antigen is known for these TCRs. Material: CD4+ T cells from blood, cultured in vitro. The receptors come from a human donor in good health. The CDR3 runs from the conserved cysteine through the conserved F or W. D genes are given only for firm matches. Clone size is stated in some rows and not others, as once, few, many or a class when expanded.

V gene: TRBV6-2/TRBV6-3
clone size: .
D gene: .
J gene: TRBJ1-3
CDR3 protein: CASSYDLGSSGNTIYF
CDR3 DNA: TGTGCCAGCAGTTACGACTTGGGGTCCTCTGGAAACACCATATATTTT

V gene: TRBV19
clone size: .
D gene: .
J gene: TRBJ1-2
CDR3 protein: CASTHRPNYGYTF
CDR3 DNA: TGTGCCAGTACTCACAGGCCTAACTATGGCTACACCTTC

V gene: TRBV20-1
clone size: once
D gene: TRBD2
J gene: TRBJ2-1
CDR3 protein: CSASGLAGGNEQFF
CDR3 DNA: TGCAGTGCTTCGGGACTAGCGGGAGGGAATGAGCAGTTCTTC

V gene: TRBV20-1
clone size: .
D gene: TRBD2
J gene: TRBJ2-3
CDR3 protein: CSAVAGGPDTQYF
CDR3 DNA: TGCAGTGCCGTAGCGGGAGGGCCAGATACGCAGTATTTT

V gene: TRBV24-1
clone size: few
D gene: .
J gene: TRBJ1-2
CDR3 protein: CATSASGAGIGSVGYTF
CDR3 DNA: TGTGCCACCAGTGCGTCAGGGGCGGGGATTGGGTCAGTAGGCTACACCTTC

V gene: TRBV28
clone size: .
D gene: TRBD1
J gene: TRBJ2-5
CDR3 protein: CASSLGARGLQETQYF
CDR3 DNA: TGTGCCAGCAGTTTAGGAGCCAGGGGGCTCCAAGAGACCCAGTACTTC

V gene: TRBV6-1
clone size: medium-sized
D gene: TRBD1
J gene: TRBJ1-5
CDR3 protein: CASSRQGLRQPQHF
CDR3 DNA: TGTGCCAGCAGTCGACAGGGGCTGAGACAGCCCCAGCATTTT

V gene: TRBV20-1
clone size: .
D gene: TRBD1
J gene: TRBJ1-5
CDR3 protein: CSADSTGGNQPQHF
CDR3 DNA: TGCAGTGCTGATTCGACAGGGGGAAATCAGCCCCAGCATTTT

V gene: TRBV6-1
clone size: few
D gene: TRBD1
J gene: TRBJ1-5
CDR3 protein: CASSETGDNQPQHF
CDR3 DNA: TGTGCCAGCAGTGAAACAGGGGACAATCAGCCCCAGCATTTT

V gene: TRBV7-8
clone size: .
D gene: .
J gene: TRBJ2-2
CDR3 protein: CASSSGATGELFF
CDR3 DNA: TGTGCCAGCAGCTCGGGAGCCACCGGGGAGCTGTTTTTT

V gene: TRBV7-2
clone size: medium-sized
D gene: TRBD1
J gene: TRBJ1-2
CDR3 protein: CASSQGQGYGYTF
CDR3 DNA: TGTGCCAGCAGCCAGGGACAGGGGTATGGCTACACCTTC

V gene: TRBV7-3
clone size: few
D gene: .
J gene: TRBJ2-7
CDR3 protein: CASSAQTGGEQYF
CDR3 DNA: TGTGCCAGCAGCGCCCAGACTGGGGGCGAGCAGTACTTC

V gene: TRBV28
clone size: few
D gene: .
J gene: TRBJ1-1
CDR3 protein: CASILSGRLNTEAFF
CDR3 DNA: TGTGCCAGCATCCTCTCGGGACGGTTGAACACTGAAGCTTTCTTT

V gene: TRBV6-2/TRBV6-3
clone size: few
D gene: .
J gene: TRBJ1-5
CDR3 protein: CASSDPGREAQHF
CDR3 DNA: TGTGCCAGCAGTGACCCAGGGAGGGAAGCCCAGCATTTT

V gene: TRBV14
clone size: .
D gene: TRBD1
J gene: TRBJ2-1
CDR3 protein: CASSETKNRGYNEQFF
CDR3 DNA: TGTGCCAGCAGCGAAACTAAGAACAGGGGTTACAATGAGCAGTTCTTC

V gene: TRBV7-2
clone size: .
D gene: TRBD2
J gene: TRBJ2-7
CDR3 protein: CASSSGTSGLAYEQYF
CDR3 DNA: TGTGCCAGCAGCTCTGGGACTAGCGGCTTAGCCTACGAGCAGTACTTC

V gene: TRBV19
clone size: .
D gene: .
J gene: TRBJ2-7
CDR3 protein: CASKAAGESYEQYF
CDR3 DNA: TGTGCCAGTAAAGCCGCCGGGGAATCCTACGAGCAGTACTTC

V gene: TRBV20-1
clone size: .
D gene: .
J gene: TRBJ2-2
CDR3 protein: CSARSQRAKTNTGELFF
CDR3 DNA: TGCAGTGCTAGGTCCCAGAGGGCGAAAACGAACACCGGGGAGCTGTTTTTT

V gene: TRBV29-1
clone size: .
D gene: .
J gene: TRBJ2-5
CDR3 protein: CSVEGVLRGGETQYF
CDR3 DNA: TGCAGCGTTGAAGGTGTTCTGAGGGGGGGTGAGACCCAGTACTTC

V gene: TRBV5-1
clone size: .
D gene: TRBD2
J gene: TRBJ2-1
CDR3 protein: CASSWTSGPNEQFF
CDR3 DNA: TGCGCCAGCAGCTGGACTAGCGGGCCCAATGAGCAGTTCTTC

V gene: TRBV7-2
clone size: .
D gene: .
J gene: TRBJ1-2
CDR3 protein: CASSLPRGRIVGGYTF
CDR3 DNA: TGTGCCAGCAGCTTACCCCGGGGCAGAATAGTCGGTGGCTACACCTTC

V gene: TRBV7-2
clone size: .
D gene: .
J gene: TRBJ2-7
CDR3 protein: CASSSAYEQYF
CDR3 DNA: TGTGCCAGCAGCTCCGCGTACGAGCAGTACTTC

V gene: TRBV19
clone size: medium-sized
D gene: .
J gene: TRBJ1-5
CDR3 protein: CASTVQGNQPQHF
CDR3 DNA: TGTGCCAGTACTGTGCAGGGGAATCAGCCCCAGCATTTT

V gene: TRBV28
clone size: .
D gene: TRBD2
J gene: TRBJ2-1
CDR3 protein: CASREAGGSSYNEQFF
CDR3 DNA: TGTGCCAGCCGTGAGGCGGGAGGTAGCTCCTACAATGAGCAGTTCTTC

V gene: TRBV6-5
clone size: few
D gene: .
J gene: TRBJ1-5
CDR3 protein: CASSYGPTGNQPQHF
CDR3 DNA: TGTGCCAGCAGTTATGGGCCGACTGGCAATCAGCCCCAGCATTTT

V gene: TRBV27
clone size: .
D gene: TRBD2
J gene: TRBJ2-1
CDR3 protein: CASSHLILGLPHEQFF
CDR3 DNA: TGTGCCAGCAGCCACCTCATATTGGGACTACCTCATGAGCAGTTCTTC

V gene: TRBV6-1
clone size: .
D gene: .
J gene: TRBJ2-5
CDR3 protein: CASSEQLNQETQYF
CDR3 DNA: TGTGCCAGCAGTGAACAGCTCAACCAAGAGACCCAGTACTTC

V gene: TRBV12-3/TRBV12-4
clone size: once
D gene: TRBD2
J gene: TRBJ2-5
CDR3 protein: CASSLSGRGETQYF
CDR3 DNA: TGTGCCAGCAGTTTAAGCGGGAGGGGGGAGACCCAGTACTTC

V gene: TRBV6-5
clone size: few
D gene: .
J gene: TRBJ2-3
CDR3 protein: CASSSSDTQYF
CDR3 DNA: TGTGCCAGCAGTTCCTCAGATACGCAGTATTTT

V gene: TRBV28
clone size: once
D gene: TRBD2
J gene: TRBJ2-5
CDR3 protein: CASSLSRGQETQYF
CDR3 DNA: TGTGCCAGCAGTTTATCGCGGGGGCAAGAGACCCAGTACTTC

V gene: TRBV30
clone size: .
D gene: TRBD2
J gene: TRBJ2-3
CDR3 protein: CAWTSGITDTQYF
CDR3 DNA: TGTGCCTGGACTAGCGGCATTACAGATACGCAGTATTTT

V gene: TRBV11-3
clone size: .
D gene: TRBD2
J gene: TRBJ2-1
CDR3 protein: CASSVTGGRTSYNEQFF
CDR3 DNA: TGTGCCAGCAGCGTGACTGGCGGGAGAACGTCCTACAATGAGCAGTTCTTC

V gene: TRBV7-6
clone size: few
D gene: TRBD1
J gene: TRBJ2-2
CDR3 protein: CASSRRTGLTGELFF
CDR3 DNA: TGTGCCAGCAGCCGTCGGACAGGCCTTACCGGGGAGCTGTTTTTT

V gene: TRBV7-2
clone size: .
D gene: .
J gene: TRBJ2-2
CDR3 protein: CASSPGLLNTGELFF
CDR3 DNA: TGTGCCAGCAGCCCGGGACTCCTGAACACCGGGGAGCTGTTTTTT

V gene: TRBV4-1
clone size: .
D gene: .
J gene: TRBJ1-1
CDR3 protein: CASSPSETHGLNTEAFF
CDR3 DNA: TGCGCCAGCAGCCCCAGCGAAACACACGGCTTGAACACTGAAGCTTTCTTT

V gene: TRBV20-1
clone size: .
D gene: .
J gene: TRBJ1-3
CDR3 protein: CSAPTAGSGNTIYF
CDR3 DNA: TGCAGTGCCCCGACGGCAGGGTCTGGAAACACCATATATTTT

V gene: TRBV4-1
clone size: .
D gene: .
J gene: TRBJ2-2
CDR3 protein: CASSLRPAKVGTGELFF
CDR3 DNA: TGCGCCAGCAGCCTCAGACCAGCGAAGGTTGGCACCGGGGAGCTGTTTTTT

V gene: TRBV6-1
clone size: few
D gene: .
J gene: TRBJ1-5
CDR3 protein: CASREQGTNQPQHF
CDR3 DNA: TGTGCCAGCAGGGAACAGGGAACCAATCAGCCCCAGCATTTT

V gene: TRBV6-1
clone size: .
D gene: TRBD1
J gene: TRBJ2-7
CDR3 protein: CASRIGQGGAVEQYF
CDR3 DNA: TGTGCCAGCAGAATCGGACAGGGGGGTGCAGTAGAGCAGTACTTC

V gene: TRBV7-9
clone size: .
D gene: .
J gene: TRBJ2-2
CDR3 protein: CASSFEGRVTGELFF
CDR3 DNA: TGTGCCAGCAGCTTCGAAGGCCGTGTCACCGGGGAGCTGTTTTTT

V gene: TRBV12-3/TRBV12-4
clone size: .
D gene: .
J gene: TRBJ2-1
CDR3 protein: CASRPRGDNEQFF
CDR3 DNA: TGTGCCAGCAGGCCTCGGGGAGACAATGAGCAGTTCTTC

V gene: TRBV30
clone size: once
D gene: TRBD1
J gene: TRBJ1-5
CDR3 protein: CAWSRDRGRGQPQHF
CDR3 DNA: TGTGCCTGGAGTAGGGACAGGGGGCGAGGGCAGCCCCAGCATTTT

V gene: TRBV2
clone size: .
D gene: TRBD1
J gene: TRBJ1-3
CDR3 protein: CATRDRAGNTIYF
CDR3 DNA: TGTGCCACCCGGGACAGGGCTGGAAACACCATATATTTT

V gene: TRBV10-3
clone size: .
D gene: TRBD1
J gene: TRBJ1-5
CDR3 protein: CAISRGTGHQSQHF
CDR3 DNA: TGTGCCATCAGTAGGGGGACAGGGCATCAGTCCCAGCATTTT

V gene: TRBV7-9
clone size: few
D gene: .
J gene: TRBJ1-2
CDR3 protein: CASSVWESLSGYTF
CDR3 DNA: TGTGCCAGCAGCGTTTGGGAGTCACTGTCTGGCTACACCTTC

V gene: TRBV10-3
clone size: few
D gene: .
J gene: TRBJ2-7
CDR3 protein: CAISTGTYYEQYF
CDR3 DNA: TGTGCCATCAGCACCGGGACTTACTACGAGCAGTACTTC

V gene: TRBV28
clone size: .
D gene: .
J gene: TRBJ1-5
CDR3 protein: CASSRDGDRGQHF
CDR3 DNA: TGTGCCAGCAGTCGGGACGGCGATCGGGGCCAGCATTTT

V gene: TRBV20-1
clone size: .
D gene: TRBD1
J gene: TRBJ1-1
CDR3 protein: CSARDLGTVQDEAFF
CDR3 DNA: TGCAGTGCTAGAGACCTCGGGACAGTACAGGATGAAGCTTTCTTT

V gene: TRBV7-3
clone size: .
D gene: TRBD1
J gene: TRBJ2-2
CDR3 protein: CASSLWQGVGELFF
CDR3 DNA: TGTGCCAGCAGCTTATGGCAGGGGGTCGGGGAGCTGTTTTTT

V gene: TRBV11-1
clone size: .
D gene: .
J gene: TRBJ2-5
CDR3 protein: CASSPHSGNGETQYF
CDR3 DNA: TGTGCCAGCAGCCCGCATAGCGGTAATGGGGAGACCCAGTACTTC

V gene: TRBV6-5
clone size: few
D gene: .
J gene: TRBJ2-3
CDR3 protein: CASSYSVSTDTQYF
CDR3 DNA: TGTGCCAGCAGTTACTCGGTGAGCACAGATACGCAGTATTTT

V gene: TRBV5-1
clone size: .
D gene: TRBD1
J gene: TRBJ1-1
CDR3 protein: CASSLDRRGSAEAFF
CDR3 DNA: TGCGCCAGCAGCTTGGATCGCAGGGGGAGCGCTGAAGCTTTCTTT

V gene: TRBV29-1
clone size: once
D gene: .
J gene: TRBJ2-3
CDR3 protein: CSVESGLGDTQYF
CDR3 DNA: TGCAGCGTTGAAAGTGGATTGGGAGATACGCAGTATTTT

V gene: TRBV6-1
clone size: .
D gene: TRBD1
J gene: TRBJ1-5
CDR3 protein: CASSQTQGVPQHF
CDR3 DNA: TGTGCCAGCAGCCAGACTCAGGGGGTGCCCCAGCATTTT

V gene: TRBV6-2/TRBV6-3
clone size: .
D gene: TRBD2
J gene: TRBJ2-1
CDR3 protein: CASSSLAVYGNEQFF
CDR3 DNA: TGTGCCAGCAGTTCTCTAGCGGTCTACGGGAATGAGCAGTTCTTC